One sample yielded the 30 T cell receptor beta chains listed below, sequenced in a study of PD-1 blockade in classical Hodgkin lymphoma. Sequencing used immunoSEQ multiplex PCR; TCRdb keeps in-frame clones, though not all of them. The sample includes nearly 55,000 clones, about 84% of them seen just once. Each patient relapsed following autologous stem cell transplantation, and prior brentuximab vedotin exposure differed. This material consisted of peripheral blood mononuclear cells (PBMCs), taken at baseline. Receptors originate from a human donor with classical Hodgkin lymphoma.

The chain is built from TRBV4-2 and TRBJ2-3, with TRBD2 as a possible D gene (5 bases). Trimming removed 6 bases at V and 0 bases at J, with 16 bases between. This CDR3 spans 16 amino acids. The germline gives CDR1 LGHNA, CDR2 YNFKEQ. Here the CDR3 DNA reads TGTGCCAGCAGTACCCCTCGCGGGCTCAGCACAGATACGCAGTATTTT. Translated, it gives CASSTPRGLSTDTQYF.

This clone has just one count. The chain employs TRBV7-9 and TRBJ2-1, with TRBD2 identical over 12 bases. CDR1 and CDR2 from the germline V gene are SEHNR and FQNEAQ (reference sequence). This CDR3 region has 18 residues. Unmatched junction bases numbered 5, after V lost 2 bases and J lost 0 bases. The CDR3 loop is CASSLPTSGSTSYNEQFF. CDR3 DNA: TGTGCCAGCAGCTTACCGACTAGCGGGAGTACCTCCTACAATGAGCAGTTCTTC. Complete variable domain (other parts from reference TRBV7-9 and TRBJ2-1): DTGVSQNPRHKITKRGQNVTFRCDPISEHNRLYWYRQTLGQGPEFLTYFQNEAQLEKSRLLSDRFSAERPKGSFSTLEIQRTEQGDSAMYLCASSLPTSGSTSYNEQFFGPGTRLTVL.

This clone was seen just once. The rearrangement joins TRBV30 to TRBJ1-1, with D unclear. Germline V CDR1 and CDR2: GTSNPN, SVGIG (reference sequence). The V and J ends lost 5 bases and 7 bases respectively, with 14 bases between them. The CDR3 is made up of 12 amino acids. In DNA form, the CDR3 reads TGTGCCTGGGAACTAGGGTCGGGTGAAGCTTTCTTT. It translates to CAWELGSGEAFF.

The chain joins TRBV7-2 to TRBJ2-7, with 14 bases identical to TRBD2. V was pared by 1 base and J by 6 bases, with 2 bases of the junction left unmatched. The CDR3 loop spans 15 amino acids. Germline V lookup: CDR1 SGHTA, CDR2 FQGNSA. The CDR3 DNA follows: TGTGCCAGCAGCTTAGAGGGACTAGCGGGAGTCGAGCAGTACTTC. This codes for CASSLEGLAGVEQYF.

The chain carries TRBV5-1 and TRBJ1-2; tentative D call: TRBD1 (6 bases). CDR1 and CDR2 (germline): SGHRS, YFSETQ. This CDR3 contains 13 residues. Deletions cut 0 bases from V and 6 bases from J, with 9 bases between. The CDR3 here is CASSLGSGDGYTF. CDR3 DNA sequence: TGCGCCAGCAGCTTGGGCTCAGGGGATGGCTACACCTTC.

A remark on this clone: Other nucleotide sequences in the sample specify the same CDR3. The rearrangement joins TRBV18 to TRBJ1-2; possibly TRBD1 for D (5 bases). V was shortened by 3 bases and J by 2 bases, with 10 bases between the two germline ends. This CDR3 spans 14 amino acids. The V gene's germline CDR1 is KGHSH and CDR2 LQKENI. CDR3 protein: CASSPQGRNYGYTF. The CDR3 DNA follows: TGTGCCAGCTCACCCCAGGGACGGAACTATGGCTACACCTTC.

The V and J genes are TRBV7-9 and TRBJ2-7; D unclear. The CDR3 has 14 residues. Trimming pared 2 bases from V and 4 bases from J, leaving 12 bases between. Looked up from germline, CDR1 is SEHNR and CDR2 is FQNEAQ (reference sequence). This chain's CDR3 is CASSLKGLTYEQYF. The CDR3 DNA sequence: TGTGCCAGCAGCTTAAAGGGCCTAACGTACGAGCAGTACTTC.

The chain links TRBV14 to TRBJ2-2; D might be TRBD1 (6 bases). The CDR3 is made up of 13 amino acids. V lost 4 bases, J lost 5 bases, and 8 bases lay in between. The germline CDR1 and CDR2 sequences are SGHDN and FVKESK. CDR3 sequence: CASSPQGTGELFF. CDR3 nucleotide sequence: TGTGCCAGCAGCCCACAGGGAACCGGGGAGCTGTTTTTT.

This chain links TRBV11-2 with TRBJ1-2; 9 bases map to TRBD1. The CDR3 contains 17 residues. The germline V gene has CDR1 SGHAT and CDR2 FQNNGV. The J segment lost 0 bases and the V segment lost 4 bases, leaving 9 bases of the junction unmatched. Here the CDR3 reads CASSSNRGRGPNYGYTF. In nucleotides, the CDR3 is TGTGCCAGCAGCTCCAACAGGGGGCGCGGACCTAACTATGGCTACACCTTC.

About this clone itself: This same CDR3 is encoded by further DNA sequences in the sample. The chain uses TRBV6-4 and TRBJ1-1, with unresolved D. This CDR3 comprises 13 residues. V was cut by 6 bases and J by 1 base, with 9 bases left in between. Germline lookup yields CDR1 MRHNA and CDR2 SNTAGT. CDR3 coding DNA: TGTGCCAGCAGGAGGACTGGGAACACTGAAGCTTTCTTT. This translates into CASRRTGNTEAFF.

The chain has TRBV19 and TRBJ1-5; possible D gene TRBD1, 6 bases. V was trimmed by 1 base and J by 4 bases, leaving 11 bases between them. CDR1 and CDR2 from the germline V gene are LNHDA and SQIVND (reference sequence). This CDR3 comprises 15 residues. CDR3 sequence (DNA): TGTGCCAGTAGTATAGGGACAGTTCTTAATCAGCCCCAGCATTTT. It encodes CASSIGTVLNQPQHF.

The V call is TRBV7-9, the J call TRBJ2-1, with a tentative D call TRBD1 (6 bases). V shed 6 bases and J shed 8 bases, with 11 bases lying between them. Germline values: CDR1 SEHNR, CDR2 FQNEAQ (reference sequence). CDR3 size: 12 residues. DNA of the CDR3: TGTGCCAGCAGTCGACAGGCCTATGAGCAGTTCTTC. Protein product: CASSRQAYEQFF.

The chain uses TRBV27 and TRBJ2-3, with D perhaps given as TRBD1 or TRBD2 (5 bases each). The germline CDR1 and CDR2 sequences are MNHEY and SMNVEV (reference sequence). V dropped 5 bases and J dropped 2 bases, with 14 bases sitting between them. The CDR3 is 15 amino acids. CDR3 nucleotide sequence: TGTGCCAGCAGTCCGACTCGGGGCTACACAGATACGCAGTATTTT. It is translated as CASSPTRGYTDTQYF.

The chain uses TRBV25-1 and TRBJ1-2; maybe TRBD1 (5 bases). V shed 4 bases and J shed 4 bases, with 10 bases lying between them. From germline, CDR1 is MGHDK and CDR2 SYGVNS. The CDR3 contains 13 residues. The CDR3, as DNA: TGTGCCAGCAGTGGGGGGACCCGCTATGGCTACACCTTC. This sequence encodes CASSGGTRYGYTF.

By share, this clone ranks as medium-sized (0.01 to 0.1%). The V call is TRBV5-6, the J call TRBJ1-5; 7 bases are a match to TRBD1. Germline V gives CDR1 SGHDT, CDR2 YYEEEE. This CDR3 has 16 residues. With V trimmed by 2 bases and J by 5 bases, 10 bases remained unmatched. As DNA, the CDR3 is TGTGCCAGCAGCTTTGCCTCCAAGGGGGCGGATCAGCCCCAGCATTTT. Translation: CASSFASKGADQPQHF.

This clone was recorded once. V gene TRBV6-5 combines with J gene TRBJ2-2; 12 positions agree with TRBD2. This CDR3 contains 15 residues. Germline trimming cut 4 bases from V and 7 bases from J; bases unmatched to any gene: 4. CDR1 is MNHEY, CDR2 SVGAGI, per germline. The CDR3 sequence is CASSWTSGKGGELFF. DNA for the CDR3: TGTGCCAGCAGTTGGACTAGCGGGAAGGGCGGGGAGCTGTTTTTT.

This clone has only one observation. The V gene is TRBV9, the J gene TRBJ1-4; perhaps TRBD1 as D (5 bases). Germline V gene lookup returns CDR1 SGDLS and CDR2 YYNGEE. The length of the CDR3 is 15 residues. V lost 4 bases to trimming and J lost 3 bases, with 13 bases between them. This chain's CDR3 is CASSLLGTANEKLFF. CDR3 coding DNA: TGTGCCAGCAGCCTCCTCGGGACGGCTAATGAAAAACTGTTTTTT.

This sequence joins TRBV11-2 and TRBJ1-2, with 7 bases lining up with TRBD1. Germline V CDR1 and CDR2: SGHAT, FQNNGV. CDR3 size: 13 residues. J gave up 5 bases and V 5 bases, and 5 bases lay outside the gene matches. The CDR3 bases are TGTGCCAGCAGCCCGGGACAGAGATATGGCTACACCTTC. It is translated as CASSPGQRYGYTF.

The genes are TRBV6-5 and TRBJ1-1, with 7 bases matching TRBD1. The CDR3 is made up of 15 amino acids. CDR1 and CDR2 from the germline V gene are MNHEY and SVGAGI. V dropped 4 bases and J dropped 0; count of bases not matched to a gene: 5. CDR3 in amino acids: CASSLAGGMNTEAFF. CDR3 nucleotides: TGTGCCAGCAGTTTGGCAGGGGGGATGAACACTGAAGCTTTCTTT.

The gene calls are TRBV5-1 and TRBJ2-1; perhaps TRBD1 as D (5 bases). The CDR3 contains 15 residues. The germline V gene has CDR1 SGHRS and CDR2 YFSETQ. V was clipped by 0 bases and J by 7 bases, with 14 bases between them. The CDR3 coding sequence is TGCGCCAGCAGCTTGGTTGCAGGGATATGGAATGAGCAGTTCTTC. It yields the protein CASSLVAGIWNEQFF.

This chain links TRBV7-7 with TRBJ2-3, with D uncertain. The CDR3 runs 13 residues. The germline V gene encodes CDR1 SSHAT and CDR2 FNYEAQ (reference sequence). Trimming took 1 base from V and 4 from J, leaving 6 bases between them. CDR3 region: CASSLDTPDTQYF. The CDR3 DNA follows: TGTGCCAGCAGCTTAGACACCCCAGATACGCAGTATTTT.

This chain uses TRBV7-3 with TRBJ1-1, with 7 bases lining up with TRBD1. CDR1 and CDR2 from the germline V gene are SGHTA and FQGTGA. The trim removed 6 bases at V and 3 bases at J, leaving 7 bases unmatched. The CDR3 runs to 14 residues. CDR3 residues: CASRLDDRDTEAFF. In DNA, the CDR3 is TGTGCCAGCAGGCTAGACGACAGGGACACTGAAGCTTTCTTT.

This clone was counted only a few times. The chain is built from TRBV2 and TRBJ1-2; D may be TRBD1 (5 bases). Trimming shortened V by 4 bases and J by 8 bases, and 11 bases separated the two germline ends. This CDR3 is 12 amino acids long. The germline gives CDR1 SNHLY, CDR2 FYNNEI. CDR3 loop: CASSVVGAGYTF. CDR3 DNA: TGTGCCAGCAGTGTAGTTGGGGCCGGCTACACCTTC. Full variable domain (remainder filled in from reference TRBV2 and TRBJ1-2): EPEVTQTPSHQVTQMGQEVILRCVPISNHLYFYWYRQILGQKVEFLVSFYNNEISEKSEIFDDQFSVERPDGSNFTLKIRSTKLEDSAMYFCASSVVGAGYTFGSGTRLTVV.

This sequence joins TRBV7-6 and TRBJ1-4, with TRBD1 identical over 8 bases. The junction had 6 bases not matched to a gene; V was cut back by 1 base and J by 11 bases. CDR1 and CDR2 from the germline V gene are SGHVS and FNYEAQ. This CDR3 is built from 14 residues. CDR3 sequence reads: CASSLGTGISKLFF. DNA for the CDR3: TGTGCCAGCAGCTTAGGGACAGGGATTAGTAAACTGTTTTTT.

This rearrangement joins TRBV6-6 to TRBJ2-1, with D hard to call. Germline CDR1 and CDR2: MNHNY and SVGAGI (reference sequence). V was trimmed by 2 bases and J by 7 bases, leaving 9 bases between them. This CDR3 region has 13 residues. In DNA, the CDR3 is TGTGCCAGCAGTTACGAGCCGGTAAATGAGCAGTTCTTC. This encodes CASSYEPVNEQFF.

The chain has TRBV6-4 and TRBJ1-2; D is uncertain. Trimming took off 5 bases at V and 4 bases at J, with 17 bases between the two ends. The CDR3 extends over 15 amino acids. Germline assignment: CDR1 MRHNA and CDR2 SNTAGT. CDR3 region: CASSPSGRSVYGYTF. CDR3 coding DNA: TGTGCCAGCAGTCCTAGCGGAAGGTCCGTCTATGGCTACACCTTC.

This sequence joins TRBV6-1 and TRBJ1-3, with 8 bases identical to TRBD1. There are 12 residues in the CDR3. V lost 6 bases, J lost 8 bases, and 3 bases stayed unmatched. Germline-derived CDR1 and CDR2 are MNHNS and SASEGT. In DNA form, the CDR3 reads TGTGCCAGCAGGGACAGGGTGTACACCATATATTTT. It is translated as CASRDRVYTIYF.

The CDR3 spells CASSLGSPGANTGELFF. CDR3 nucleotide sequence: TGTGCCAGCAGCTTAGGCTCACCGGGCGCGAACACCGGGGAGCTGTTTTTT. The chain combines TRBV13 with TRBJ2-2; D is uncertain. Trimming took off 0 bases at V and 0 bases at J, with 11 bases between the two ends. This CDR3 comprises 17 residues. Germline-derived CDR1 and CDR2 are PRHDT and FYEKMQ (reference sequence).

The V call is TRBV7-3, the J call TRBJ2-3; weak D call: TRBD2 (6 bases). Germline V gene sequence: CDR1 SGHTA, CDR2 FQGTGA. V dropped 1 base and J dropped 3 bases, with 11 bases sitting between them. CDR3 length: 15 residues. This chain's CDR3 is CASSLNFGRTDTQYF. The CDR3, as DNA: TGTGCCAGCAGCTTAAACTTCGGGAGAACAGATACGCAGTATTTT. Based on the CDR3 plus reference TRBV7-3 and TRBJ2-3, the full variable domain is GAGVSQTPSNKVTEKGKYVELRCDPISGHTALYWYRQSLGQGPEFLIYFQGTGAADDSGLPNDRFFAVRPEGSVSTLKIQRTERGDSAVYLCASSLNFGRTDTQYFGPGTRLTVL.

The chain couples TRBV5-8 to TRBJ2-3, with D tentatively TRBD2 (5 bases). Trimming left V 5 bases short and J 4 bases short, with 17 bases between. Germline V gives CDR1 SGHTS, CDR2 YDEGEE. The CDR3 has 15 amino acids. This CDR3 is CASREQPGMADTQYF. DNA for the CDR3: TGTGCCAGCAGGGAGCAACCCGGGATGGCAGATACGCAGTATTTT.